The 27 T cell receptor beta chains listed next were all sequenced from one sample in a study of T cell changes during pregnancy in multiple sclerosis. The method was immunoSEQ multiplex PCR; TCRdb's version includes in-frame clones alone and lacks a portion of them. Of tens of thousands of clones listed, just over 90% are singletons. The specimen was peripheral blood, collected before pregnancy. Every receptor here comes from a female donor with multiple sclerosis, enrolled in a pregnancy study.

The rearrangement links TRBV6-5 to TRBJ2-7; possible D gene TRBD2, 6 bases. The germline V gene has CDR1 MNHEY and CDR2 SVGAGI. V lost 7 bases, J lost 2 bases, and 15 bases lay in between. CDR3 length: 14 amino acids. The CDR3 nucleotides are TGTGCCAGCAAAAGCGGAGGGGTCCCCTACGAGCAGTACTTC. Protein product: CASKSGGVPYEQYF.

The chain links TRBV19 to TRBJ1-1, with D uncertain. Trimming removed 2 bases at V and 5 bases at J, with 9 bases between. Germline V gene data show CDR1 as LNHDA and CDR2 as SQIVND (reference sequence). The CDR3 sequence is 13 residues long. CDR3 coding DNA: TGTGCCAGTAGTATAATGGGCGGGACTGAAGCTTTCTTT. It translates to CASSIMGGTEAFF.

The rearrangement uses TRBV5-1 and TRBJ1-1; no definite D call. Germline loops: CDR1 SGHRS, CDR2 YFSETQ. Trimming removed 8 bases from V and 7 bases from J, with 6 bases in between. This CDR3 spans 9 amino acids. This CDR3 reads CASTDEAFF. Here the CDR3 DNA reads TGCGCCAGTACAGATGAAGCTTTCTTT.

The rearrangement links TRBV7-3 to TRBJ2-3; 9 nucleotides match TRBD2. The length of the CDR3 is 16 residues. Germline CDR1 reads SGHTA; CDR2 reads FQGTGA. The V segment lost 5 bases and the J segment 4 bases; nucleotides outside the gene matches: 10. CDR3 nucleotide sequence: TGTGCCAGCAGCCTTAAAAGCGGGAGGTTGGCAGATACGCAGTATTTT. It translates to CASSLKSGRLADTQYF.

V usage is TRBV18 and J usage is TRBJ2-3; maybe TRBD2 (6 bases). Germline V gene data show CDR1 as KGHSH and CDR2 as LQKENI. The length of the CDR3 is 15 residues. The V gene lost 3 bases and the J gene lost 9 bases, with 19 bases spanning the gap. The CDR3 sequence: CASSPKGLKTGTQYF. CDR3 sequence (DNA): TGTGCCAGCTCACCGAAGGGACTGAAAACGGGGACGCAGTATTTT.

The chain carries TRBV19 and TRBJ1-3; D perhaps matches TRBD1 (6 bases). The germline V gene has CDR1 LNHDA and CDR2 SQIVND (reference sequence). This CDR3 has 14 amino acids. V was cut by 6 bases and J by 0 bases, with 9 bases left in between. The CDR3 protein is CASRTGSSGNTIYF. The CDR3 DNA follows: TGTGCCAGTAGAACAGGGTCCTCTGGAAACACCATATATTTT.

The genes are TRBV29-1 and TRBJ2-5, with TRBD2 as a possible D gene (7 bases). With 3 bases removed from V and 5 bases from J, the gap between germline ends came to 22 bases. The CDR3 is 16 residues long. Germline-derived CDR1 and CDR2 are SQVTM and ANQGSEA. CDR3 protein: CSVELGGAALWETQYF. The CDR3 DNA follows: TGCAGCGTTGAGTTGGGGGGGGCGGCTTTATGGGAGACCCAGTACTTC.

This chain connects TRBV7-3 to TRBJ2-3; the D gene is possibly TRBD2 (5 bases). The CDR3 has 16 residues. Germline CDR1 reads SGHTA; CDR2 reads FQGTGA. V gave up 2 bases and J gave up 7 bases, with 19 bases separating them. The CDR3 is CASSLGGPGMRNTQYF. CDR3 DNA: TGTGCCAGCAGCTTAGGAGGTCCGGGAATGAGGAATACGCAGTATTTT.

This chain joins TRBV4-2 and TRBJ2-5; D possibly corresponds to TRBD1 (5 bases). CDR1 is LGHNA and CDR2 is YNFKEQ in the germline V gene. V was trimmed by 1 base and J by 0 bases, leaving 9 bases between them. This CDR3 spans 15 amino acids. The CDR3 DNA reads TGTGCCAGCAGCCAAGGGACAAGCGACCAAGAGACCCAGTACTTC. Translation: CASSQGTSDQETQYF.

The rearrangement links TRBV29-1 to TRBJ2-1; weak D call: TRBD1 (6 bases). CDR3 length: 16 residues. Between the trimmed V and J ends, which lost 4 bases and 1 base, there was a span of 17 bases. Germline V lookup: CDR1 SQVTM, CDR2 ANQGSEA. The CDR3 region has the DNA TGCAGCGTTGTTTTTTTCTTGGGGACATCCTACAATGAGCAGTTCTTC. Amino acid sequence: CSVVFFLGTSYNEQFF.

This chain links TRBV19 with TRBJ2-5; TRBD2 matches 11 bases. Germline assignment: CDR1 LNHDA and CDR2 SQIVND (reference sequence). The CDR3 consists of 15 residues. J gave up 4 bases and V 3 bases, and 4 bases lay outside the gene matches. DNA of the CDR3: TGTGCCAGTAGTATTTCGACTAGCGGGACAGAGACCCAGTACTTC. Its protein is CASSISTSGTETQYF.

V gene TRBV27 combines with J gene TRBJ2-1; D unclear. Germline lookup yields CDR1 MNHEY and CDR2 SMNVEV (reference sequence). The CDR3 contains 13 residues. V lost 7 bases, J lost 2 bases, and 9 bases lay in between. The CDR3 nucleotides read TGTGCCAGCAATAGTGGTACCTACAATGAGCAGTTCTTC. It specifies CASNSGTYNEQFF.

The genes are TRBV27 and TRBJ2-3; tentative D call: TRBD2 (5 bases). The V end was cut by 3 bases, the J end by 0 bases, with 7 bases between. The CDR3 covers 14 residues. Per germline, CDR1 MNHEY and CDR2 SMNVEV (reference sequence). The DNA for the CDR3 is TGTGCCAGCAGTTTTTCGGGGAGCACAGATACGCAGTATTTT. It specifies CASSFSGSTDTQYF.

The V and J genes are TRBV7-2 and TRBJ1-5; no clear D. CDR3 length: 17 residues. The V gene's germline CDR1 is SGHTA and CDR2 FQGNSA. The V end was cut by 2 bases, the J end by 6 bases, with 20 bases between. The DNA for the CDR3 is TGTGCCAGCAGCTTATCGGCGAAAACCGGGGAGTTTCAGCCCCAGCATTTT. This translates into CASSLSAKTGEFQPQHF.

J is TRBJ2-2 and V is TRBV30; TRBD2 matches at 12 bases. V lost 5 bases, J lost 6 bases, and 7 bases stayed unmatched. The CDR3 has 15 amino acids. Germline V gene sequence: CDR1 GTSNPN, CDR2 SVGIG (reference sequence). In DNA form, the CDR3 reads TGTGCCTGGGAGGTCGCTAGCGGGAGGGCCGGGGAGCTGTTTTTT. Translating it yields CAWEVASGRAGELFF.

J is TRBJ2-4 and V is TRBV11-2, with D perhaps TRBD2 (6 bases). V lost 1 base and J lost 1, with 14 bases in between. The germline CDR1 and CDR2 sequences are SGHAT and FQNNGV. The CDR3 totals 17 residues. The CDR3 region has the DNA TGTGCCAGCAGCTTAGTGGGAGGCTCGGGGGCCAAAAACATTCAGTACTTC. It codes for CASSLVGGSGAKNIQYF. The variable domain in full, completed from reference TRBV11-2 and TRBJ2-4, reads EAGVAQSPRYKIIEKRQSVAFWCNPISGHATLYWYQQILGQGPKLLIQFQNNGVVDDSQLPKDRFSAERLKGVDSTLKIQPAKLEDSAVYLCASSLVGGSGAKNIQYFGAGTRLSVL.

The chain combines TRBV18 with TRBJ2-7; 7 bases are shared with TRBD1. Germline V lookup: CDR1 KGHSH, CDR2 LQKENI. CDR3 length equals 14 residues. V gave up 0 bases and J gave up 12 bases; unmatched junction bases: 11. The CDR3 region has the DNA TGTGCCAGCTCACCACCTCCAGGGGGACCTTCTACGTACTTC. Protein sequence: CASSPPPGGPSTYF.

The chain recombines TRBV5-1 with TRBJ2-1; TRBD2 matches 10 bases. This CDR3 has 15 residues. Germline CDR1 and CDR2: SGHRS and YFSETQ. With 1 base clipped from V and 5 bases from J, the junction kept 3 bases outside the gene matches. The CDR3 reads CASSLRGTSDNEQFF. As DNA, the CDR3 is TGCGCCAGCAGCTTGAGGGGGACTAGCGACAATGAGCAGTTCTTC.

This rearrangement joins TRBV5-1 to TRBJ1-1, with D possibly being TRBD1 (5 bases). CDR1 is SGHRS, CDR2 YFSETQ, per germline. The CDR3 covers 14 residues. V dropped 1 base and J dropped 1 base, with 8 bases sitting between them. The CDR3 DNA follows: TGCGCCAGCAGCTTGCAGACAGCGAACACTGAAGCTTTCTTT. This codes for CASSLQTANTEAFF.

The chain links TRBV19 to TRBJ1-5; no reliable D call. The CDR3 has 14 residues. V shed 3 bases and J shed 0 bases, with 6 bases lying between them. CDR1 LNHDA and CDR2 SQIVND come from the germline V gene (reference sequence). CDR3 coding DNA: TGTGCCAGTAGTATTTCAGGTAGCAATCAGCCCCAGCATTTT. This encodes CASSISGSNQPQHF. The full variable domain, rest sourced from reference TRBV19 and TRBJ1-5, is DGGITQSPKYLFRKEGQNVTLSCEQNLNHDAMYWYRQDPGQGLRLIYYSQIVNDFQKGDIAEGYSVSREKKESFPLTVTSAQKNPTAFYLCASSISGSNQPQHFGDGTRLSIL.

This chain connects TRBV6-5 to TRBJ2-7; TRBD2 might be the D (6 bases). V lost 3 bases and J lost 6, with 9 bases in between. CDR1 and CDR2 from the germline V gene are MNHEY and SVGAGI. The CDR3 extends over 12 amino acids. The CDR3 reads CASSYGGGEQYF. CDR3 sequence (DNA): TGTGCCAGCAGTTATGGGGGAGGCGAGCAGTACTTC.

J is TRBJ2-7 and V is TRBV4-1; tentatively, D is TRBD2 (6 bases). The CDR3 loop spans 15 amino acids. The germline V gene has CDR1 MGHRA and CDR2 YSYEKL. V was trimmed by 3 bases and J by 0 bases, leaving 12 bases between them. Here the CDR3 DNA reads TGCGCCAGCAGCCAGTTAGCGGCAAGCTCCTACGAGCAGTACTTC. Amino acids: CASSQLAASSYEQYF.

The CDR3 loop reads CASRGQINYGYTF. Written as DNA, the CDR3 is TGTGCCAGCAGGGGGCAGATTAACTATGGCTACACCTTC. The chain employs TRBV27 and TRBJ1-2, with a weak D call TRBD1 (5 bases). Deletions cut 6 bases from V and 1 base from J, with 9 bases between. The germline CDR1 and CDR2 sequences are MNHEY and SMNVEV (reference sequence). The CDR3 consists of 13 residues.

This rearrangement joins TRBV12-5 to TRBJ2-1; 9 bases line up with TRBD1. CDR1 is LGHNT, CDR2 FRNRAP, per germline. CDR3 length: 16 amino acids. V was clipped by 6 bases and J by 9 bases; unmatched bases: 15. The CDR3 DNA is TGTGCTAGTGGAACCCTCCCCGGGACAGGGTCCACTGAGCAGTTCTTC. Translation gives CASGTLPGTGSTEQFF.

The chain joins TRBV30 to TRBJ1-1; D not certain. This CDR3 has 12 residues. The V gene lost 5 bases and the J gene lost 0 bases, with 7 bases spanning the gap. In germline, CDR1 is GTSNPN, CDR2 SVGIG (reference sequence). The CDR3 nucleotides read TGTGCCTGGGTACCAGTGAACACTGAAGCTTTCTTT. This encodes CAWVPVNTEAFF.

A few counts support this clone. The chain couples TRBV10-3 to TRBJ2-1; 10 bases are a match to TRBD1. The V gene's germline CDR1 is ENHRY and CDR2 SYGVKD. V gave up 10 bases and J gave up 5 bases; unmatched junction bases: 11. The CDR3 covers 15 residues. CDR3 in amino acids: CASSNTGTGDNEQFF. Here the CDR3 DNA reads TGTGCCAGCTCCAATACCGGGACAGGGGACAATGAGCAGTTCTTC.

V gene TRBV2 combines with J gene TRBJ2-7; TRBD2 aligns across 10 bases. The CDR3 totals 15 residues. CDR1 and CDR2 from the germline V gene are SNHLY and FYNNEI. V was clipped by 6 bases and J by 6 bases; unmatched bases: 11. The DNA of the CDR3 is TGTGCCAGCAGCCCACCGACTCTAGCGGGAGTCGAGCAGTACTTC. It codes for CASSPPTLAGVEQYF.